The 11 T cell receptor beta chains presented below share a single source sample, sequenced in a study of blood T cell repertoires in COVID-19. Data came from immunoSEQ multiplex PCR; TCRdb stores just in-frame clones and leaves some out. The data contain 250,000 to 350,000 clones, over 75% of them singletons. The sample consisted of PBMCs or T cells enriched from blood (not recorded which). Receptor source: a woman aged 25-40 years who had recovered from COVID-19.

The chain joins TRBV4-2 to TRBJ2-6; weak D call: TRBD1 (5 bases). CDR1 and CDR2 (germline): LGHNA, YNFKEQ. The CDR3 has 18 amino acids. Trimming left V 0 bases short and J 2 bases short, with 14 bases between. The CDR3 is CASSQDLGQKTGANVLTF. As DNA, the CDR3 is TGTGCCAGCAGCCAAGATCTAGGACAAAAAACTGGGGCCAACGTCCTGACTTTC.

The chain has TRBV5-4 and TRBJ1-1; unclear D gene. CDR1 and CDR2 from the germline V gene are SGHNT and YYREEE (reference sequence). V lost 2 bases to trimming and J lost 2 bases, with 19 bases between them. The CDR3 runs to 17 residues. In DNA, the CDR3 is TGTGCCAGCAGCTTCTATAAAGAGACACCCAAAAACACTGAAGCTTTCTTT. Protein sequence: CASSFYKETPKNTEAFF.

The genes are TRBV27 and TRBJ2-7; D remains unclear. V was cut by 2 bases and J by 2 bases, with 16 bases left in between. The CDR3 extends over 16 amino acids. Looked up from germline, CDR1 is MNHEY and CDR2 is SMNVEV (reference sequence). The CDR3 sequence: CASSLSGSSVTYEQYF. The DNA for the CDR3 is TGTGCCAGCAGTTTAAGTGGCTCATCCGTTACCTACGAGCAGTACTTC.

This clone was seen just once. The chain is built from TRBV30 and TRBJ1-6; TRBD1 is a possible D gene (5 bases). Germline V gene data show CDR1 as GTSNPN and CDR2 as SVGIG (reference sequence). The germline V and J ends were trimmed by 4 bases and 7 bases, with 14 bases remaining between them. CDR3 length: 14 residues. The CDR3 is CAWTKTAANSPLHF. The CDR3 region has the DNA TGTGCCTGGACGAAGACAGCAGCCAATTCACCCCTCCACTTT.

This chain uses TRBV7-6 with TRBJ2-7; 8 bases map to TRBD2. CDR1 is SGHVS and CDR2 is FNYEAQ in the germline V gene. J gave up 0 bases and V 3 bases, and 7 bases lay outside the gene matches. CDR3 size: 16 residues. This CDR3 reads CASSFRPGGSSYEQYF. The CDR3 DNA sequence: TGTGCCAGCAGCTTCCGACCGGGAGGGAGCTCCTACGAGCAGTACTTC.

Turning to this clone: Other DNA sequences from this sample encode an identical CDR3 as well. CDR3 coding DNA: TGTGCCAGCAGCTTAGGACTAGCGGGAGGGGGTGAGCAGTTCTTC. This encodes CASSLGLAGGGEQFF. This rearrangement joins TRBV7-6 to TRBJ2-1; 14 bases are a match to TRBD2. Germline V gene sequence: CDR1 SGHVS, CDR2 FNYEAQ. The CDR3 extends over 15 amino acids. V shed 1 base, J shed 9 bases, and the junction held 2 bases outside the gene matches. Filled out from reference TRBV7-6 and TRBJ2-1, the complete variable domain reads GAGVSQSPRYKVTKRGQDVALRCDPISGHVSLYWYRQALGQGPEFLTYFNYEAQQDKSGLPNDRFSAERPEGSISTLTIQRTEQRDSAMYRCASSLGLAGGGEQFFGPGTRLTVL.

This chain links TRBV6-5 with TRBJ2-7; 8 bases line up with TRBD1. The germline gives CDR1 MNHEY, CDR2 SVGAGI. Trimming at V came to 4 bases and at J to 3 bases, leaving 2 bases not matched to a gene. This CDR3 contains 13 residues. CDR3 coding DNA: TGTGCCAGCAGTTCCGGGACAGGCTACGAGCAGTACTTC. Translation: CASSSGTGYEQYF.

The V gene is TRBV10-3, the J gene TRBJ2-2; a weak D match, TRBD1 (5 bases). This CDR3 has 13 amino acids. In germline, CDR1 is ENHRY, CDR2 SYGVKD. V was cut by 7 bases and J by 3 bases, with 9 bases left in between. CDR3: CAITLTDTGELFF. The CDR3 DNA is TGTGCCATCACCCTGACAGACACCGGGGAGCTGTTTTTT.

This clone has a handful of counts. The chain has TRBV7-9 and TRBJ1-1, with D possibly TRBD1 on 5 matching bases. Germline CDR1 is SEHNR and CDR2 is FQNEAQ (reference sequence). The V end was cut by 5 bases, the J end by 2 bases, with 12 bases between. The CDR3 has 14 residues. The CDR3 nucleotides are TGTGCCAGCAGCCCACAGGTCGGAAACACTGAAGCTTTCTTT. It specifies CASSPQVGNTEAFF.

The chain joins TRBV15 to TRBJ2-7; 8 bases agree with TRBD1. Germline CDR1 and CDR2: LNHNV and YYDKDF (reference sequence). J lost 3 bases, V lost 0 bases, and 10 bases had no gene match. This CDR3 spans 17 amino acids. CDR3 coding DNA: TGTGCCACCAGCAGAGATCTGACAGGGGAACTCCGCTACGAGCAGTACTTC. Translation: CATSRDLTGELRYEQYF.

The chain couples TRBV12-3 or TRBV12-4 to TRBJ1-5; D is possibly TRBD1 (5 bases). Trimming shortened V by 6 bases and J by 4 bases, and 7 bases separated the two germline ends. CDR3 size: 12 residues. The chain's CDR3 is CASRGGNQPQHF. The CDR3 DNA follows: TGTGCCAGCAGGGGGGGGAATCAGCCCCAGCATTTT.